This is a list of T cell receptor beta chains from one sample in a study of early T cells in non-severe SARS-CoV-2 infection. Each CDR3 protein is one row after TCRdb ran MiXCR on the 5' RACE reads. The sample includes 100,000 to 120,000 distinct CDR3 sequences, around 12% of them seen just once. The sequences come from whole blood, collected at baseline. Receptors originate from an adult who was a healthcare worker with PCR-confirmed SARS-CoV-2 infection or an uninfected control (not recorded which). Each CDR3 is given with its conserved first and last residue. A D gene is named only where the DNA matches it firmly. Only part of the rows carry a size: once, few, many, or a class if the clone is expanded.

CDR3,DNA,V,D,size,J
CSARDLAGVANEQFF,TGCAGTGCTAGAGATCTGGCGGGAGTGGCCAATGAGCAGTTCTTC,TRBV20-1,TRBD2,.,TRBJ2-1
CASSTRPQGADTGELFF,TGCGCCAGCAGCACTAGACCTCAGGGCGCGGACACCGGGGAGCTGTTTTTT,TRBV5-1,.,few,TRBJ2-2
CASSETASNQPQHF,TGTGCCAGTAGTGAGACGGCTAGCAATCAGCCCCAGCATTTT,TRBV19,.,.,TRBJ1-5
CASSPVDRRSQPQHF,TGTGCCAGCTCACCAGTCGATAGGAGGTCTCAGCCCCAGCATTTT,TRBV18,.,few,TRBJ1-5
CASSSTKAVSGTQYF,TGTGCCAGCAGTTCGACTAAGGCCGTTTCCGGTACGCAGTATTTT,TRBV12-3/TRBV12-4,.,.,TRBJ2-3
CASSLPPGDGEKLFF,TGTGCCAGCAGCTTACCGCCAGGGGATGGGGAAAAACTGTTTTTT,TRBV7-9,.,.,TRBJ1-4
CSVEWRGGTDTQYF,TGCAGCGTTGAATGGAGAGGGGGCACAGATACGCAGTATTTT,TRBV29-1,.,few,TRBJ2-3
CASSFYATNEKLFF,TGTGCCAGCAGCTTTTACGCAACTAATGAAAAACTGTTTTTT,TRBV7-8,.,few,TRBJ1-4
CASSQVQGLDTEAFF,TGTGCCAGCAGCCAAGTGCAGGGTTTAGACACTGAAGCTTTCTTT,TRBV4-2,.,.,TRBJ1-1
CSADRQSFLEQYF,TGCAGTGCTGATCGACAGAGCTTCCTCGAGCAGTACTTC,TRBV20-1,.,.,TRBJ2-7
CASSRDWGTDTQYF,TGTGCCAGCAGCCGGGACTGGGGGACAGATACGCAGTATTTT,TRBV7-2,.,.,TRBJ2-3
CASSQLTGADGYTF,TGTGCCAGCAGCCAGCTAACAGGGGCGGATGGCTACACCTTC,TRBV14,TRBD1,.,TRBJ1-2
CASSDRDIINYGYTF,TGTGCCAGTAGCGACCGGGACATTATTAACTATGGCTACACCTTC,TRBV2,.,few,TRBJ1-2
CASSLMSYVGSSYEQYF,TGTGCCAGCAGCTTAATGTCGTACGTGGGATCCTCCTACGAGCAGTACTTC,TRBV7-9,.,many,TRBJ2-7
CASSFAGGWNTEAFF,TGTGCCAGCAGCTTCGCAGGGGGCTGGAACACTGAAGCTTTCTTT,TRBV7-9,TRBD1,.,TRBJ1-1
CASSRTGANVLTF,TGTGCCAGCAGCCGTACTGGGGCCAACGTCCTGACTTTC,TRBV2,.,.,TRBJ2-6
CASRLSGPLHF,TGTGCCAGCAGGTTAAGTGGACCCCTCCACTTT,TRBV6-5,.,few,TRBJ1-6
CASSPPGAGGPEAFF,TGCGCCAGCAGCCCGCCCGGGGCAGGAGGACCTGAAGCTTTCTTT,TRBV5-1,.,few,TRBJ1-1
CASSFRGGSGRADHTGELFF,TGTGCCAGCAGCTTCCGCGGTGGTAGCGGGAGGGCCGACCACACCGGGGAGCTGTTTTTT,TRBV7-9,TRBD2,few,TRBJ2-2
CASSLFGDNQPQHF,TGTGCCAGCAGCTTATTCGGCGACAATCAGCCCCAGCATTTT,TRBV7-8,.,few,TRBJ1-5
CASSLPSGPKETQYF,TGTGCCAGCAGCTTGCCTAGCGGGCCGAAAGAGACCCAGTACTTC,TRBV5-6,TRBD2,many,TRBJ2-5
CASRGTGEGEKLFF,TGTGCCAGCAGGGGGACAGGGGAGGGTGAAAAACTGTTTTTT,TRBV27,TRBD1,many,TRBJ1-4
CASSRQGQVNEKLFF,TGTGCCAGCAGCCGGCAGGGCCAGGTTAATGAAAAACTGTTTTTT,TRBV4-2,.,.,TRBJ1-4
CSARSVTSYEQYF,TGCAGTGCTAGGTCGGTCACCTCCTACGAGCAGTACTTC,TRBV20-1,.,.,TRBJ2-7
CASSSRIRSPTNEKLFF,TGTGCCAGCAGTTCGCGCATAAGGAGTCCAACTAATGAAAAACTGTTTTTT,TRBV11-2,.,few,TRBJ1-4
CASSLDRLGNTEAFF,TGCGCCAGCAGCTTGGACCGGCTAGGAAACACTGAAGCTTTCTTT,TRBV5-1,.,few,TRBJ1-1
CASSSGTGGRDTQYF,TGTGCCAGCAGTTCCGGGACAGGGGGACGCGATACGCAGTATTTT,TRBV21-1,.,.,TRBJ2-3
CASSDHMLQLFF,TGTGCCAGCAGCGACCATATGTTACAACTGTTTTTT,TRBV5-6,.,.,TRBJ1-4
CASSRVGETQYF,TGTGCCAGCAGCCGGGTAGGAGAGACCCAGTACTTC,TRBV7-3,.,few,TRBJ2-5
CSATPFRGAFETQYF,TGCAGTGCTACTCCGTTCCGGGGGGCGTTTGAGACCCAGTACTTC,TRBV20-1,.,.,TRBJ2-5
CASRTHRDIWEKLFF,TGCGCCAGCAGGACGCACCGGGACATCTGGGAAAAACTGTTTTTT,TRBV10-1,.,few,TRBJ1-4
CASSLRPTGGFNQPQHF,TGTGCCAGCAGTTTAAGGCCGACAGGGGGGTTCAATCAGCCCCAGCATTTT,TRBV27,TRBD1,many,TRBJ1-5